This TCR beta chain was documented in a study of shared clonotypes between healthy human individuals (dated by TCRdb to the early 2020s). Some background on the complete study: A couple of women and a few men aged 18 to 49 years were included in the cohort. For each donor, three plates each were used for CD4 naive and CD4 memory, two plates were used for CD8 naive, and one plate was used for CD8 memory. The study deeply sequenced blood TCR repertoires of about 5 healthy adults to estimate repertoire size and the extent of clonotype sharing between individuals. Libraries were prepared and TCR repertoires were sequenced by different laboratories using diverse techniques, in order to increase sequencing depth and limit assay-specific biases. Per donor, leukapheresis produced somewhere between about 0.9 and 9 billion PBMCs.

Using the deep immunoSEQ assay, TCR CDR3 regions were amplified from genomic DNA by multiplex PCR. Genomic DNA extracted from each cell subset was distributed evenly over all wells of several immunoSEQ 96-well plates, and each plate served as one replicate. Each replicate PCR for sorted subsets received around 0.2 ug genomic DNA, equal to some 32,000 T cell genomes. Purified libraries were measured with a Qubit 3.0 fluorometer, size-checked on a Bioanalyzer 2100, and measured again with the KAPA Library Quantification kit. A separate single-read 150-cycle Illumina NextSeq 550 flow cell was used to sequence each immunoSEQ 96-well plate. The source study handled its data this way. The immunoSEQ output contained only junctional sequences without quality scores, so filtering could not match that applied to full-length reads. Sequences were annotated with PyIR, a Python wrapper for IgBLAST v1.9, using IMGT germline references to assign V/J genes and CDR3. Reads were removed for weak V/J assignments (E-value above 1e-6), missing CDR3, stop codons, out-of-frame junctions, or ambiguous translated residues. V3J clonotypes were defined as sequences sharing the same inferred V gene, J gene, and CDR3 amino acid sequence. To compute the percentage overlap between repertoires, the number of shared unique clonotypes was divided by the size of the smaller repertoire. Repertoire richness was assessed with RTK rarefaction, the Chao1 estimator, and Recon v2.1 estimates of unobserved clonotypes. OLGA was used to compute generation probabilities for all TCRbeta clonotypes that the gDNA method yielded from a few donors. Imported from immuneACCESS, the table was reduced by TCRdb to in-frame sequences with V and J called. These copies leave out some clones; in studies compared against another copy, an unresolved V gene accounts for under half, and the cause of the remainder is not known. D and trimming come from the DNA, and the V and J calls and clone size come from that table. For this sample the table gives about 2.2 million clones, of which 93% were detected only once. More than 1.5% of the sample is held by the ten biggest clonotypes.

The study at large found these results: The small number of donors limited the genetic and exposure-history diversity represented. Compared with non-shared clonotypes, clonotypes shared by all four sorted-subset donors had higher generation probabilities. Sampling was restricted to blood, and TCR repertoires in tissue are likely to differ from TCR repertoires in blood. Rarefaction of sorted-subset datasets indicated incomplete sequencing despite the large sequencing depth. Sharing across a few donors was observed for approximately 5% of naive CD4, 3% to 4% of naive CD8, 2.3% of memory CD4, and about 0.4% of memory CD8 clonotypes. Pairwise subsampling indicated that sequencing depth was expected to affect the degree of clonotype sharing among donors. Naive subsets generally had larger estimated clonotype richness than memory subsets did.

Per the germline V gene (reference sequence), LNHNV is the CDR1 and YYDKDF is the CDR2. The cysteine opens and the phenylalanine closes a CDR3 of 13 amino acids. Only the CDR3 region is kept as DNA, spanning 39 bases read in frame from base 1. Trimming removed 1 base from V and 6 bases from J, leaving 6 bases between the germline ends. CD8 naive samples were obtained by positive selection for CCR7 among CD45RO-negative cells, yielding a CD45RA+CCR7+ population from which TemRA cells were excluded. Donors were healthy HIV-negative adults with no recently reported acute infections or vaccinations. Every donor was a Caucasian adult residing in Nashville, Tennessee, USA. Blood was collected by leukapheresis, and PBMCs were isolated by Ficoll-Histopaque density gradient centrifugation and then cryopreserved in liquid nitrogen vapor phase. Analytical flow cytometry was used to check the purity and quantity of each magnetically sorted T cell population. Each sorted fraction had its genomic DNA isolated and then quantified by UV absorbance on a Nanodrop 2000c.

This clone was found once. No antigen is known for it. No much larger clone is present one base from it, and per-base qualities are unavailable. The sequence is built from TRBV15 and TRBJ2-2; a tentative D match to TRBD1 spans 5 bases. Sequencing was performed on naive CD8+ T cells from PBMCs. The cell subset or site tag for this specimen amounts to: CD45RA+CCR7+. The receptor was derived from a man aged 18 to 35 in good health. Some clones in this sample may be carry-over from other donors' samples. The CDR3 corresponds to CATSRVGAGELFF. The bases read TGTGCCACCAGCAGAGTAGGGGCCGGGGAGCTGTTTTTT.